Reported below is one T cell receptor beta chain. Antigen unknown. This sample stems from a study of T cell responses to AZD1222 COVID-19 vaccine. Study results and caveats: Spike-specific TCR breadth and depth rose after two AZD1222 doses. Only a handful of AZD1222 recipients tested seropositive at baseline. Unmutated variant regions are reportedly targeted by nearly half of spike-specific TCRs.

Here immunoSEQ multiplex PCR was the method, and the copy in TCRdb shows in-frame clones only, minus some. The sample yields 75,000 to 100,000 clones, approximately 90% seen once. Pooled in the analysis were second doses at about 4 or about 12 weeks. The sample here was peripheral blood, taken 28 days after the second AZD1222 dose. The TCR was taken from an adult who received the AZD1222 COVID-19 vaccine.

CDR3: CASSLTGEIDYTF. In DNA, the CDR3 is TGTGCCAGCAGTCTAACAGGGGAGATCGACTACACCTTC. The chain has TRBV12-3 or TRBV12-4 and TRBJ1-2; 7 bases match TRBD1. The length of the CDR3 is 13 residues. Unmatched junction bases numbered 10, after V lost 5 bases and J lost 10 bases.